The present TCR beta chain was sequenced within a study of T cells after somatic rescue of genetic block. Assay used: immunoSEQ multiplex PCR; TCRdb lists only in-frame clones, some missing. The sample carries about 67,000 clones, about 92% recorded once. Sequencing was carried out using peripheral blood mononuclear cells (PBMCs). This TCR derives from a man aged 35 to 55.

The DNA for the CDR3 is TGCGCCAGCAGCTTGGAAGGATTTATCGAGCAGTACTTC. As protein: CASSLEGFIEQYF. This rearrangement joins TRBV5-1 to TRBJ2-7; D uncertain. This CDR3 comprises 13 residues. V lost 0 bases to trimming and J lost 6 bases, with 10 bases between them. Germline-derived CDR1 and CDR2 are SGHRS and YFSETQ. Supplemented by reference TRBV5-1 and TRBJ2-7, the full variable domain reads KAGVTQTPRYLIKTRGQQVTLSCSPISGHRSVSWYQQTPGQGLQFLFEYFSETQRNKGNFPGRFSGRQFSNSRSEMNVSTLELGDSALYLCASSLEGFIEQYFGPGTRLTVT.